Listed below are T cell receptor beta chains from one sample, sequenced in a study of blood T cell repertoires in COVID-19. Sequencing used immunoSEQ multiplex PCR; TCRdb keeps in-frame clones, though not all of them. The data show a few hundred thousand clones, 88% seen once. Sequencing used peripheral blood. The receptor set was obtained from a woman aged 30 to 39 who had recovered from COVID-19. Each CDR3 is given without its conserved first and last residue. The order of the fields is V gene, J gene, CDR3 protein.

TRBV19	TRBJ1-3	ASRSGTSSGNTIY
TRBV5-1	TRBJ2-7	ASRTGTAAYEQY
TRBV18	TRBJ2-1	ASSPPWPAGQGWNEQF
TRBV29-1	TRBJ1-1	SADDSGTEAF
TRBV6-6	TRBJ2-7	ASSYIGLSSYEQY
TRBV29-1	TRBJ2-5	SVAWGGGRGETQY
TRBV7-9	TRBJ2-3	ASSSGQGSLDTQY
TRBV19	TRBJ1-1	ASSVRQGNTEAF
TRBV27	TRBJ1-1	ASSLTGHTEAF
TRBV30	TRBJ1-5	AWSSQGDQPQH
TRBV6-6	TRBJ2-5	ASSYIQGGETQY
TRBV21-1	TRBJ1-2	ASSPFQGAYGYT
TRBV28	TRBJ1-1	ASSPPGVETEAF
TRBV24-1	TRBJ2-2	ATSDPPVTGELF
TRBV6-6	TRBJ1-1	ASKTGLDTEAF
TRBV23-1	TRBJ2-5	ASSQGLADHAKETQY
TRBV19	TRBJ1-3	ASSSTGFAGNTIY